What follows are 10 T cell receptor beta chains derived from one specimen sequenced in a study of blood T cells in healthy people across ages. It was with a sample-barcoded 5' primer and a J-beta primer mix that a second PCR of about 6 to 11 cycles was run. One entry per CDR3 protein, called by TCRdb with MiXCR from the 5' RACE reads. The top ten hold roughly 8% of the sample, which has 1.5 million to 2 million distinct CDR3 sequences, roughly 27% seen once. The specimen was blood. The receptors here all came from a woman aged 30 to 39 in good health.

This chain uses TRBV12-3 or TRBV12-4 with TRBJ1-2, with 8 bases lining up with TRBD1. The CDR3 is made up of 15 amino acids. V trimming: 1 base; J trimming: 5 bases; junction bases outside the gene matches: 6. The CDR3 bases are TGTGCCAGCAGTTTAGGTGCACAGGGGGGATATGGCTACACCTTC. Amino acid sequence: CASSLGAQGGYGYTF.

The sample holds a few counts of this clonotype. The chain uses TRBV4-3 and TRBJ2-1, with D possibly matching TRBD1 (6 bases). CDR3 size: 15 residues. Trimming left V 1 base short and J 4 bases short, with 11 bases between. Germline-derived CDR1 and CDR2 are LGHNA and YSLEER. CDR3 amino acids: CASSQGGRGYNEQFF. The CDR3 DNA follows: TGCGCCAGCAGCCAAGGGGGCAGGGGTTACAATGAGCAGTTCTTC.

The chain joins TRBV6-6 to TRBJ2-5, with TRBD2 identical over 9 bases. Germline V gene lookup returns CDR1 MNHNY and CDR2 SVGAGI (reference sequence). The junction had 9 bases not matched to a gene; V was cut back by 6 bases and J by 4 bases. This CDR3 has 15 amino acids. CDR3 in amino acids: CASRSVSGGGETQYF. The CDR3 DNA is TGTGCCAGCAGATCCGTTAGCGGGGGAGGAGAGACCCAGTACTTC.

The table lists this clonotype with a count of one. The rearrangement uses TRBV12-3 or TRBV12-4 and TRBJ1-2; D is perhaps TRBD1 (6 bases). Trimming removed 7 bases from V and 7 bases from J, with 16 bases in between. The CDR3 loop spans 13 amino acids. CDR3 nucleotide sequence: TGTGCCAGCACTCTAGGGGGTTGGGGTGGCTACACCTTC. Translating gives CASTLGGWGGYTF.

This clonotype occurred a few times. This chain uses TRBV11-2 with TRBJ2-1, with 9 bases identical to TRBD1. Germline V CDR1 and CDR2: SGHAT, FQNNGV. The CDR3 runs 16 residues. The ends lost 1 base at V and 4 bases at J; junction bases unmatched: 5. CDR3 DNA sequence: TGTGCCAGCAGCTTAGGGCTAGGACAGGGGTACAATGAGCAGTTCTTC. As protein: CASSLGLGQGYNEQFF.

This clonotype was seen only a few times. The rearrangement links TRBV28 to TRBJ2-3; 7 bases fit TRBD2. CDR1 is MDHEN, CDR2 SYDVKM, per germline. After removal of 10 bases from V and 5 bases from J, the junction contained 6 bases not matched to a gene. CDR3 length: 12 amino acids. The CDR3 DNA follows: TGTGCCACATACGCGGGGGTAGATACGCAGTATTTT. It codes for CATYAGVDTQYF.

The chain combines TRBV6-1 with TRBJ1-2; perhaps TRBD1 as D (5 bases). The V and J ends lost 4 bases and 0 bases respectively, with 15 bases between them. Germline CDR1 is MNHNS and CDR2 is SASEGT. The CDR3 has 16 amino acids. Here the CDR3 reads CASSGNPGLSNYGYTF. The DNA for the CDR3 is TGTGCCAGCAGTGGGAACCCGGGGCTTTCTAACTATGGCTACACCTTC.

The chain employs TRBV4-1 and TRBJ2-7; 10 positions match TRBD1. The germline CDR1 and CDR2 sequences are MGHRA and YSYEKL. J gave up 4 bases and V 0 bases, and 0 bases lay outside the gene matches. The CDR3 is 14 amino acids. As DNA, the CDR3 is TGCGCCAGCAGCCAAGAGGGACAGGGGTACGAGCAGTACTTC. It yields the protein CASSQEGQGYEQYF.

This clonotype was detected a few times. The genes are TRBV27 and TRBJ2-4, with 10 bases identical to TRBD1. Looked up from germline, CDR1 is MNHEY and CDR2 is SMNVEV (reference sequence). J gave up 8 bases and V 4 bases, and 8 bases lay outside the gene matches. The length of the CDR3 is 15 residues. This chain's CDR3 is CASSSPTGGADIQYF. The CDR3 DNA sequence: TGTGCCAGCAGTTCCCCGACAGGGGGCGCGGACATTCAGTACTTC.

This clonotype has only a few counts. This may be a read error, as it is one base from a much larger clone. V gene TRBV12-3 or TRBV12-4 combines with J gene TRBJ2-7; D not certain. The CDR3 consists of 14 residues. The V end lost 1 base, the J end lost 7 bases, and 14 bases lay between the germline ends. The CDR3, as DNA: TGTGCCAGCAGTTTAGGGGTCTCCTACAATGAGCAGTACTTC. This sequence encodes CASSLGVSYNEQYF.